These T cell receptor beta chains were read from a single sample in a study of OX40 agonist ivuxolimab in advanced cancers. Profiled with immunoSEQ multiplex PCR; TCRdb holds only in-frame clones, not every one. Of about 73,000 clones in the sample, roughly nine tenths were seen once. The sequenced sample was CD4+ or CD8+ T cells sorted from blood, obtained in a trial of the OX40 agonist ivuxolimab. All receptors come from an adult with an advanced solid tumor such as melanoma, head and neck, liver or kidney cancer. The CDR3 runs from the conserved cysteine through the conserved F or W. The order of the fields is V gene, clone size, D gene, J gene, CDR3 protein, CDR3 DNA. The D gene is left open where the match is weak. A row's size may be missing; if present it is once, few, many or a size class.

TRBV7-6	NA	NA	TRBJ2-3	CASSMMTLTDTQYF	TGTGCCAGCAGCATGATGACACTCACAGATACGCAGTATTTT
TRBV25-1	NA	NA	TRBJ2-7	CASSEKGGIYEQYF	TGTGCCAGCAGTGAAAAGGGGGGAATCTACGAGCAGTACTTC
TRBV19	NA	NA	TRBJ1-5	CASSNLWTDSSNQPQHF	TGTGCCAGTAGCAATCTCTGGACTGATAGTAGCAATCAGCCCCAGCATTTT
TRBV14	NA	NA	TRBJ2-5	CASSLRGWYGETQYF	TGTGCCAGCAGCCTGAGGGGCTGGTACGGAGAGACCCAGTACTTC
TRBV6-4	NA	NA	TRBJ1-5	CANAQVMQTSNQPQHF	TGTGCCAACGCACAGGTTATGCAGACAAGCAATCAGCCCCAGCATTTT
TRBV18	NA	NA	TRBJ2-7	CASSRQDASYEQYF	TGTGCCAGCTCCCGACAGGACGCCTCCTACGAGCAGTACTTC
TRBV10-3	NA	NA	TRBJ2-3	CAISEGTSGNTQYF	TGTGCCATCAGTGAGGGGACCAGCGGTAATACGCAGTATTTT
TRBV27	NA	NA	TRBJ1-5	CASSLWAQGSNQPQHF	TGTGCCAGCAGTTTATGGGCCCAGGGTAGCAATCAGCCCCAGCATTTT
TRBV2	few	NA	TRBJ1-4	CASRARGVANEKLFF	TGTGCCAGCAGAGCTAGGGGGGTGGCTAATGAAAAACTGTTTTTT
TRBV11-2	NA	NA	TRBJ2-2	CASSQGYTNTGELFF	TGTGCCAGCAGTCAGGGGTATACGAACACCGGGGAGCTGTTTTTT
TRBV20-1	NA	NA	TRBJ1-1	CSAIEGVGAFF	TGCAGTGCTATTGAGGGGGTCGGGGCTTTCTTT
TRBV18	NA	NA	TRBJ2-1	CASSASRGDNEQFF	TGTGCCAGCTCAGCTTCGAGGGGGGACAATGAGCAGTTCTTC
TRBV4-3	NA	NA	TRBJ1-1	CASRNGEGAEAFF	TGCGCCAGCAGGAATGGGGAAGGGGCTGAAGCTTTCTTT
TRBV9	NA	NA	TRBJ1-1	CASSVEMTATSRLNTEAFF	TGTGCCAGCAGCGTAGAAATGACAGCCACCTCCCGCCTGAACACTGAAGCTTTCTTT
TRBV11-2	NA	TRBD1	TRBJ2-1	CASSLDRGLNEQFF	TGTGCCAGCAGCTTGGACAGGGGGCTCAATGAGCAGTTCTTC
TRBV9	NA	NA	TRBJ2-7	CASSDGASYEQYF	TGTGCCAGCAGCGATGGGGCGTCATACGAGCAGTACTTC
TRBV11-2	NA	TRBD2	TRBJ2-5	CASTPAGVSETQYF	TGTGCCAGCACTCCGGCGGGAGTCTCAGAGACCCAGTACTTC
TRBV10-3	NA	TRBD2	TRBJ2-1	CAISESTLTSGIEQFF	TGTGCCATCAGTGAGTCGACGCTGACTAGCGGGATCGAGCAGTTCTTC
TRBV5-6	NA	TRBD2	TRBJ2-7	CASSLREPAGGYEQYF	TGTGCCAGCAGCCTCCGGGAACCGGCGGGGGGCTACGAGCAGTACTTC
TRBV11-2	once	NA	TRBJ2-3	CASSLDGGFRTDTQYF	TGTGCCAGCAGCTTAGATGGGGGGTTCCGCACAGATACGCAGTATTTT
TRBV5-8	NA	TRBD2	TRBJ2-2	CASSLPGTSGTITGELFF	TGTGCCAGCAGCCTCCCCGGGACTAGCGGGACGATCACCGGGGAGCTGTTTTTT
TRBV5-6	NA	NA	TRBJ2-5	CASSPGWVQETQYF	TGTGCCAGCAGCCCAGGGTGGGTTCAAGAGACCCAGTACTTC
TRBV7-9	NA	TRBD2	TRBJ2-1	CASSARLAGDYNEQFF	TGTGCCAGCAGCGCCCGACTAGCGGGAGATTACAATGAGCAGTTCTTC
TRBV5-4	NA	TRBD2	TRBJ2-3	CASSLRTSGLTDTQYF	TGTGCCAGCAGCTTGAGGACTAGCGGGCTCACAGATACGCAGTATTTT
TRBV18	NA	NA	TRBJ1-1	CASSPNPESTEAFF	TGTGCCAGCTCACCAAACCCGGAGAGCACTGAAGCTTTCTTT
TRBV5-5	once	NA	TRBJ2-3	CASSLTGLGDTQYF	TGTGCCAGCAGCCTAACAGGCTTGGGAGATACGCAGTATTTT
TRBV27	once	TRBD2	TRBJ2-1	CASRLLAGAYNEQFF	TGTGCCAGCAGGCTGCTAGCGGGCGCTTACAATGAGCAGTTCTTC
TRBV30	NA	NA	TRBJ2-3	CAWSARNTQYF	TGTGCCTGGAGCGCAAGGAATACGCAGTATTTT
TRBV18	NA	TRBD2	TRBJ2-3	CASSPPGLAGGGDTQYF	TGTGCCAGCTCACCACCAGGATTAGCGGGAGGGGGAGATACGCAGTATTTT
TRBV19	NA	TRBD1	TRBJ2-1	CASSFRGQGYNEQFF	TGTGCCAGTAGTTTTCGAGGACAGGGATACAATGAGCAGTTCTTC
TRBV10-3	NA	NA	TRBJ2-6	CAISEFSGANVLTF	TGTGCCATCAGTGAGTTCTCTGGGGCCAACGTCCTGACTTTC
TRBV10-1	NA	TRBD2	TRBJ2-3	CATRSGGGVPPDTQYF	TGCGCCACCAGATCGGGGGGAGGGGTCCCTCCAGATACGCAGTATTTT
TRBV4-2	NA	NA	TRBJ1-2	CASSSGVRGGYTF	TGTGCCAGCAGCTCAGGCGTCAGGGGTGGCTACACCTTC
TRBV5-1	NA	NA	TRBJ2-3	CASSLDPYSGTSTDTQYF	TGCGCCAGCAGCTTGGACCCCTACTCTGGTACTAGCACAGATACGCAGTATTTT
TRBV9	NA	NA	TRBJ1-3	CASSVATGSGNTIYF	TGTGCCAGCAGCGTAGCTACGGGTTCTGGAAACACCATATATTTT
TRBV10-3	NA	NA	TRBJ2-1	CATLGLGGSNEQFF	TGTGCCACTCTAGGACTAGGGGGAAGCAATGAGCAGTTCTTC
TRBV15	NA	NA	TRBJ1-5	CATSSSDQPQHF	TGTGCCACCAGCAGCTCTGATCAGCCCCAGCATTTT
TRBV5-8	once	NA	TRBJ1-2	CASSFRSGGYTF	TGTGCCAGCAGCTTTCGTTCTGGTGGCTACACCTTC
TRBV25-1	NA	NA	TRBJ1-2	CASSDPGPANYGYTF	TGTGCCAGCAGTGACCCCGGCCCGGCTAACTATGGCTACACCTTC
TRBV19	NA	TRBD2	TRBJ2-7	CASSLSILAGGRGYEQYF	TGTGCCAGTAGTCTTTCAATACTAGCGGGAGGGAGAGGCTACGAGCAGTACTTC
TRBV19	NA	NA	TRBJ1-5	CASSIRDGQPQHF	TGTGCCAGTAGTATACGAGACGGTCAGCCCCAGCATTTT
TRBV2	NA	TRBD1	TRBJ1-4	CASSKTGQTEKLFF	TGTGCCAGCAGTAAGACAGGGCAAACGGAAAAACTGTTTTTT
TRBV15	NA	NA	TRBJ1-2	CATSRGEGSEDGYTF	TGTGCCACCAGCAGAGGAGAAGGCAGCGAAGATGGCTACACCTTC
TRBV6-1	few	NA	TRBJ1-1	CASARRGDEAFF	TGTGCCAGCGCCCGAAGGGGGGATGAAGCTTTCTTT
TRBV6-5	NA	NA	TRBJ2-3	CASSYFRAASTDTQYF	TGTGCCAGCAGTTACTTTAGGGCAGCTAGCACAGATACGCAGTATTTT
TRBV5-1	NA	TRBD2	TRBJ2-3	CASSQGLAGGQDTQYF	TGCGCCAGCAGCCAAGGACTAGCGGGAGGTCAAGATACGCAGTATTTT
TRBV30	NA	TRBD2	TRBJ2-3	CAWRGLADVWDTQYF	TGTGCCTGGAGGGGACTAGCGGACGTCTGGGATACGCAGTATTTT
TRBV14	NA	NA	TRBJ2-7	CASSQGGVSSYEQYF	TGTGCCAGCAGCCAAGGGGGGGTGAGCTCCTACGAGCAGTACTTC
TRBV18	NA	NA	TRBJ2-7	CASSPQPRDEQYF	TGTGCCAGCTCACCCCAACCAAGAGACGAGCAGTACTTC
TRBV4-3	NA	NA	TRBJ2-1	CASSQAWGPGYNEQFF	TGCGCCAGCAGCCAAGCCTGGGGCCCTGGGTACAATGAGCAGTTCTTC